This T cell receptor (beta chain) was identified in a study of regulatory dendritic cells for organ transplantation. The study, taken as a whole, reports: The authors noted considerable between-person heterogeneity in alloreactive memory CD8+ cells. Among resting subsets, memory CD8+ cells contained the most alloreactive clonotypes. Mature dendritic cells appeared to drive more memory CD8+ clonal expansion than regulatory ones.

The CDR3 contains 13 residues. V trimming: 10 bases; J trimming: 1 base; junction bases outside the gene matches: 6. CDR1 and CDR2 from the germline V gene are MNHNS and SASEGT. Sequencing used immunoSEQ multiplex PCR; TCRdb keeps in-frame clones, though not all of them. Found here are 5,500 to 6,500 clones, around 62% of them singletons; the top ten hold approximately 10%. FACS sorted CD4+ or CD8+ T cells into CD45RA+ naive and CD45RO+ memory. To note about this clone: Antigen: not known.

Sequencing was performed on memory CD8+ T cells from blood. Subset denoted: CD45RO+ memory T cells. This chain uses TRBV6-1 with TRBJ1-1, with 7 bases matching TRBD1. This receptor was identified in a human donor in good health. As DNA, the CDR3 is TGTGCCACCGTACAGGGGACGAACACTGAAGCTTTCTTT. Protein product: CATVQGTNTEAFF.